This TCR beta chain was obtained from a study of shared clonotypes between healthy human individuals (dated by TCRdb to the early 2020s). For the wider study: The cohort comprised a couple of women and a few men aged 18 to 49 years. Per donor, three plates each were used for CD4 naive and CD4 memory, two for CD8 naive, and one for CD8 memory. Blood TCR repertoires of 5 or 6 healthy adults were deeply sequenced to estimate repertoire size and the extent of clonotype sharing between individuals. Libraries were prepared and TCR repertoires were sequenced by different laboratories using diverse techniques, in order to increase sequencing depth and limit assay-specific biases. Per donor, leukapheresis produced somewhere between about 0.94 and 9 billion PBMCs. The study at large found these results: Incomplete sequencing was indicated by rarefaction of sorted-subset datasets, despite the large sequencing depth. Sharing across four donors was observed for roughly 5.4% of naive CD4, over 3% of naive CD8, 2% to 2.5% of memory CD4, and about 0.4% of memory CD8 clonotypes. Estimated clonotype richness was generally larger for naive than for memory subsets. Sampling was restricted to blood, and TCR repertoires in tissues likely differ from the TCR repertoires found in blood. Because the study included only a small number of donors, the genetic and exposure-history diversity represented was limited. Based on pairwise subsampling, the degree of clonotype sharing among donors was expected to be affected by sequencing depth. Clonotypes shared by all four sorted-subset donors showed higher generation probabilities than non-shared clonotypes.

Using the deep immunoSEQ assay, multiplex PCR amplified TCR CDR3 regions from genomic DNA. Extracted genomic DNA from each cell subset was spread evenly across all wells of several immunoSEQ 96-well plates, with each plate serving as a replicate. For sorted subsets, each replicate PCR was loaded with roughly 0.2 ug genomic DNA, equivalent to about 30,000 T cell genomes. Purified libraries were quantified with a Qubit 3.0 fluorometer, sized on a Bioanalyzer 2100, and re-quantified with the KAPA Library Quantification kit. Every immunoSEQ 96-well plate was sequenced on a dedicated single-read 150-cycle Illumina NextSeq 550 flow cell. The source study handled its data this way. Because the immunoSEQ output held only junctional sequences and lacked quality scores, the filtering could not match the filtering applied to full-length reads. Sequences were annotated with PyIR, a Python wrapper for IgBLAST v1.9, and V/J genes and CDR3 were assigned using IMGT germline references. Any read was removed if the V/J assignment was weak (E-value above 1e-6), the CDR3 was missing, or the read contained stop codons, out-of-frame junctions, or ambiguous translated residues. V3J clonotypes were defined as sequences sharing the same inferred V gene, J gene, and CDR3 amino acid sequence. To compute the percentage overlap between repertoires, the number of shared unique clonotypes was divided by the size of the smaller repertoire. Richness of each repertoire was evaluated using RTK rarefaction, the Chao1 estimator, and Recon v2.1 estimates of unobserved clonotypes. Generation probabilities were computed with OLGA for all TCRbeta clonotypes obtained by the gDNA method from several donors. Sourced from immuneACCESS, this table was stored by TCRdb with only in-frame sequences that have V and J called. A share of the clones is absent; for the studies checked, an unresolved V gene accounts for under half, and the remainder has no known explanation. From that table come the V and J calls and clone size; the DNA was used to work out D and trimming. The sample yields 800,000 to 1,200,000 clones; about 80% were counted once. The biggest ten clones account for around 0.47% of the sample.

The donors were healthy, HIV-negative adults with no recently reported acute infections or vaccinations. Every donor was a Caucasian adult living in Nashville, Tennessee, USA. CD4+ T cells were enriched by magnetic negative selection; naive cells were then positively selected on CD45RA, and the negative fraction formed the memory subset. After blood collection by leukapheresis, PBMCs were isolated using Ficoll-Histopaque density gradient centrifugation and then cryopreserved in the vapor phase of liquid nitrogen. Analytical flow cytometry was used to check the purity and quantity of every magnetically sorted T cell population. From each sorted fraction, genomic DNA was isolated and quantified by UV absorbance on a Nanodrop 2000c. A word on this clone: Its binding antigen is unknown. Base qualities are missing; no much larger clone stands one base away.

Specimen: memory CD4+ T cells from PBMCs. According to the study, the label for this sample's cell subset or site signals: CD45RA-negative fraction. The sequence was obtained from a man in his late teens or twenties in good health. Some clones in this sample may be carry-over from other donors' samples.

The sequence in DNA is TGCGCCAGCAGGGCCAACAGGGAAAATTTGGATGGCTACACCTTC. Translated, it gives CASRANRENLDGYTF. The V and J genes are TRBV10-1 and TRBJ1-2; TRBD1 could be the D gene, as 6 bases match. Taken from the germline V gene (reference sequence), the CDR1 and CDR2 loops are WNHNN and SYGVQD. Trimming at the junction amounts to 6 bases on V and 6 bases on J, and the germline ends lie 20 bases apart. Counted from cysteine to phenylalanine, this CDR3 has 15 amino acids. Only CDR3 DNA remains: 45 bases, in frame from the first base.